This is a list of T cell receptor beta chains from one sample in a study of T and B cells in COVID-19 patients. MiXCR, run by TCRdb on the multiplex PCR reads, gives a single entry per CDR3 protein. The profile shows approximately 6,000 distinct CDR3 sequences, about a quarter of them singletons. The specimen sequenced was blood. The receptors shown here come from a human donor with active COVID-19. Both conserved end residues are part of each CDR3. A D gene is named only where the DNA matches it firmly. For some rows the clone size is stated as once, few or many, or as a class when expanded; others skip it.

TRBV5-5,NA,TRBJ1-2,NA,TGCGCCAGCAGCTCCACCGCAGGGGCGGAAGGCTACACCTTC,CASSSTAGAEGYTF
TRBV13,medium-sized,TRBJ1-4,NA,TGTGCCAGCAGCTTAGCTGGCGGGCACGGTGAAAAACTGTTTTTT,CASSLAGGHGEKLFF
TRBV4-3,NA,TRBJ2-1,NA,TGCGCCAGCAGCCAAGTGGGGGGAGAGCAGTTCTTC,CASSQVGGEQFF
TRBV30,NA,TRBJ1-5,NA,TGTGCCTGGAGTGTACAGGGCAATCAGCCCCAGCATTTT,CAWSVQGNQPQHF
TRBV6-1,medium-sized,TRBJ1-6,NA,TGTGCCAGCAGTGCCGTCGGGTTGGCACCCCTCCACTTT,CASSAVGLAPLHF
TRBV9,NA,TRBJ2-3,NA,TGTGCCAGCAGCGGGGGCTCCACAGATACGCAGTATTTT,CASSGGSTDTQYF
TRBV19,medium-sized,TRBJ1-2,NA,TGTGCCAGTATCGCCCCAGGGGAGAGCTATGGCTACACCTTC,CASIAPGESYGYTF
TRBV5-5,NA,TRBJ2-1,TRBD1,TGTGCCAGCAACTCCTACCGGGACAGGGGACCTGAGCAGTTCTTC,CASNSYRDRGPEQFF
TRBV5-6,medium-sized,TRBJ2-5,NA,TGTGCCAGCAGCTTGGTTCCCGGAGAGACCCAGTACTTC,CASSLVPGETQYF
TRBV7-9,medium-sized,TRBJ1-1,NA,TGTGCCAGCAGCACGAAGCGGGACACTGAAGCTTTCTTT,CASSTKRDTEAFF
TRBV6-6,few,TRBJ1-1,NA,TGTGCCACGGGTTGGGACACTGAAGCTTTCTTT,CATGWDTEAFF
TRBV6-1,NA,TRBJ1-2,TRBD1,TGTGCCAGCAGTGGGATACAGGGGGCCGCGTTGGGCTACACCTTC,CASSGIQGAALGYTF
TRBV5-1,NA,TRBJ2-5,TRBD1,TGCGCCAGCAGCTTGGGCAGGGGGCAAGAGACCCAGTACTTC,CASSLGRGQETQYF
TRBV11-1,medium-sized,TRBJ2-7,TRBD1,TGTGCCAGCAGCTCTCGACAGGGGAGCTCCTACGAGCAGTACTTC,CASSSRQGSSYEQYF
TRBV6-5,NA,TRBJ2-7,NA,TGTGCCAGCAGAGGCTACGAGCAGTACTTC,CASRGYEQYF
TRBV5-5,medium-sized,TRBJ1-3,TRBD1,TGTGCCAGCAGCTGGACAGGAGGCTCTGGAAACACCATATATTTT,CASSWTGGSGNTIYF
TRBV6-5,NA,TRBJ1-1,TRBD1,TGTGCCAGCAGTTACGCGACAGGGATCTCCGAAGCTTTCTTT,CASSYATGISEAFF
TRBV18,medium-sized,TRBJ2-7,NA,TGTGCCAGCTCAATCGAGCGGTCCTACGAGCAGTACTTC,CASSIERSYEQYF
TRBV14,NA,TRBJ1-4,NA,TGTGCCAGCAGTCCTCTGCGGGGCCCAGGTGAAAAACTGTTTTTT,CASSPLRGPGEKLFF
TRBV6-2/TRBV6-3,medium-sized,TRBJ2-1,NA,TGTGCCAGCAGTCTCCGGGTTGGGCGGAGTCGCGATGAGCAGTTCTTC,CASSLRVGRSRDEQFF
TRBV20-1,NA,TRBJ1-2,NA,TGCAGTGCTAGACACACAGTCGACTATGGCTACACCTTC,CSARHTVDYGYTF
TRBV6-2/TRBV6-3,medium-sized,TRBJ2-1,NA,TGTGCCAGCAGCTCAAGGTGGCAAGGGGCCTACAATGAGCAGTTCTTC,CASSSRWQGAYNEQFF
TRBV27,medium-sized,TRBJ2-3,NA,TGTGCCAGCAGTTTATCGAGGAGCACAGATACGCAGTATTTT,CASSLSRSTDTQYF
TRBV7-9,NA,TRBJ2-3,NA,TGTGCCAGCAGCCAAAGTTGGGGAGAGGCAGATACGCAGTATTTT,CASSQSWGEADTQYF
TRBV7-9,few,TRBJ2-2,NA,TGTGCCAGCAGCTTAGTGATAAACGGGGAGCTGTTTTTT,CASSLVINGELFF
TRBV14,NA,TRBJ2-5,NA,TGTGCCAGCAGCCAAGATGGGATGGTGCCGGTTAACCAAGAGACCCAGTACTTC,CASSQDGMVPVNQETQYF
TRBV18,medium-sized,TRBJ2-7,NA,TGTGCCAGCTCAGGGACGTCTTCCTACGAGCAGTACTTC,CASSGTSSYEQYF
TRBV19,NA,TRBJ1-2,NA,TGTGCCAGCAGCCAAGAGGTCGACAGCGCAATCTATGGCTACACCTTC,CASSQEVDSAIYGYTF
TRBV14,few,TRBJ1-2,NA,TGTGCCAGCAGCCAAGAAGGGAATAACTATGGCTACACCTTC,CASSQEGNNYGYTF
TRBV6-5,medium-sized,TRBJ2-1,NA,TGTGCCAGCAGTCCCGGACTGAGCTCCTACAATGAGCAGTTCTTC,CASSPGLSSYNEQFF
TRBV7-2,few,TRBJ2-4,TRBD2,TGTGCCAGCAGCTTAACACGGGGGGGCCTGAACATTCAGTACTTC,CASSLTRGGLNIQYF
TRBV12-3/TRBV12-4,NA,TRBJ1-5,NA,TGTGCCAGCAGTTTGTACAGGCAGCCCCAGCATTTT,CASSLYRQPQHF
TRBV19,medium-sized,TRBJ1-5,NA,TGTGCCAGTAGTATCGGAGGGACGTTAAGTAGCAATCAGCCCCAGCATTTT,CASSIGGTLSSNQPQHF
TRBV20-1,NA,TRBJ2-7,NA,TGCAGTGCTAGTCCCGGGCCTATCGACGAGCAGTACTTC,CSASPGPIDEQYF
TRBV29-1,medium-sized,TRBJ1-1,TRBD1,TGCAGCGTTGACCTATCTGACAGGGGAAGTGGTGTAAGGACTGAAGCTTTCTTT,CSVDLSDRGSGVRTEAFF
TRBV19,medium-sized,TRBJ1-2,TRBD1,TGTGCCAGTACCCTCCGATCGACAGGGGTGGACTATGGCTACACCTTC,CASTLRSTGVDYGYTF
TRBV7-2,few,TRBJ2-1,NA,TGTGCCAGCAGCAAAGCGGTTCTTCCGGCGACCGAGCAGTTCTTC,CASSKAVLPATEQFF
TRBV4-3,NA,TRBJ2-7,TRBD1,TGCGCCAGCAGCCAAGATTTGGGACAGCGAAAGTACTTC,CASSQDLGQRKYF
TRBV7-6,medium-sized,TRBJ2-3,TRBD2,TGTGCCAGCAGCTTAAGCCTAATTAGCGGGGGGGCCACAGATACGCAGTATTTT,CASSLSLISGGATDTQYF
TRBV24-1,NA,TRBJ1-2,NA,TGTGCCACCAGGGACGGGGCCTATGGCTACACCTTC,CATRDGAYGYTF
TRBV18,NA,TRBJ1-1,TRBD1,TGTGCCAGCACCCGACAGGGGATGAACACTGAAGCTTTCTTT,CASTRQGMNTEAFF
TRBV6-1,medium-sized,TRBJ2-1,NA,TGTGCCAGCAGTGAAATGACCTGGGGTGAGCAGTTCTTC,CASSEMTWGEQFF
TRBV6-2/TRBV6-3,NA,TRBJ2-1,NA,TGTACCAGCAGCCCTCAAGGAGCATACAATGAGCAGTTCTTC,CTSSPQGAYNEQFF
TRBV6-5,medium-sized,TRBJ2-1,NA,TGTGCCAGCAGTGTGCAGGGCGAATACAATGAGCAGTTCTTC,CASSVQGEYNEQFF
TRBV6-6,few,TRBJ1-1,NA,TGTGCCAGCACCGTACAGGGAGTGAACACTGAAGCTTTCTTT,CASTVQGVNTEAFF
TRBV27,NA,TRBJ1-5,NA,TGTGCCAACACCCCTGGGGGTCTCAATCAGCCCCAGCATTTT,CANTPGGLNQPQHF
TRBV7-9,few,TRBJ2-5,TRBD1,TGTGCCAGCAGCGAACGGGGGACAGGCACGACGGGGCAAGAGACCCAGTACTTC,CASSERGTGTTGQETQYF
TRBV6-2/TRBV6-3,NA,TRBJ2-7,TRBD2,TGTGCCAGCAGTTATGGCGGGGGGGCCTCCTACGAGCAGTACTTC,CASSYGGGASYEQYF
TRBV11-1,NA,TRBJ1-6,NA,TGCGCCAGCAGCCAAGACTGGGGGCCGAGGGATTCACCCCTCCACTTT,CASSQDWGPRDSPLHF
TRBV30,medium-sized,TRBJ1-3,NA,TGTGCCTGGATCCCGCGCGGCAGGAACTCTGGAAACACCATATATTTT,CAWIPRGRNSGNTIYF
TRBV5-4,NA,TRBJ1-2,NA,TGTGCCAGCAGCCCCTTTAGAGGGAACTATGGCTACACCTTC,CASSPFRGNYGYTF
TRBV5-1,few,TRBJ1-4,TRBD1,TGCGCCAGCAGCTTGGGGACAGGGGATGAAAAACTGTTTTTT,CASSLGTGDEKLFF